What follows describes a single TCR beta chain. This record belongs to a study of blood T cell repertoires in COVID-19. Study background: From the United States, Italy and Spain came samples of acute and convalescent COVID-19. From T cells, B-cell-depleted T cells, or PBMCs came the material, which was cDNA or gDNA.

Authors' data handling: Quantification of nucleated cells was approximated via reference gene primer amplification. The repertoire was sequenced with immunoSEQ multiplex PCR; TCRdb's copy has only in-frame clones and lacks some. That table gives V, J and clone size, and the DNA gave D and trimming. The sample has under 200,000 clones; 82% are singletons. The sequence was obtained from a woman aged 55-70 years with acute COVID-19. The sample was PBMCs or T cells enriched from blood (not recorded which).

For the CDR3, the DNA is TGTGCCAGCAACCCGGACTTGAATGAAAAACTGTTTTTT. This translates into CASNPDLNEKLFF. This chain joins TRBV28 and TRBJ1-4, with unresolved D. This CDR3 contains 13 residues. Trimming pared 7 bases from V and 5 bases from J, leaving 11 bases between. Germline values: CDR1 MDHEN, CDR2 SYDVKM.